This T cell receptor (beta chain) was captured by sequencing in a study of blood T cell repertoires in COVID-19. Ages ranged from about 18 to 100 years, with residence in 24 US areas. Germline assignment: CDR1 MDHEN and CDR2 SYDVKM. This CDR3 region has 17 residues. V shed 3 bases and J shed 2 bases, with 19 bases lying between them. TCRdb's table, derived via immunoSEQ multiplex PCR, lists solely in-frame clones and lacks some. The data hold 160,000 or so clones, with about four fifths observed a single time. Sequenced material: PBMCs or T cells enriched from blood (not recorded which). This chain uses TRBV28 with TRBJ2-5; D may be TRBD1 (6 bases). The TCR sequence derives from a man aged 55 to 69 who had recovered from COVID-19. The DNA for the CDR3 is TGTGCCAGCAGTTTCCTAGGAGGTTCCCAGGGGCAAGAGACCCAGTACTTC. This encodes CASSFLGGSQGQETQYF.